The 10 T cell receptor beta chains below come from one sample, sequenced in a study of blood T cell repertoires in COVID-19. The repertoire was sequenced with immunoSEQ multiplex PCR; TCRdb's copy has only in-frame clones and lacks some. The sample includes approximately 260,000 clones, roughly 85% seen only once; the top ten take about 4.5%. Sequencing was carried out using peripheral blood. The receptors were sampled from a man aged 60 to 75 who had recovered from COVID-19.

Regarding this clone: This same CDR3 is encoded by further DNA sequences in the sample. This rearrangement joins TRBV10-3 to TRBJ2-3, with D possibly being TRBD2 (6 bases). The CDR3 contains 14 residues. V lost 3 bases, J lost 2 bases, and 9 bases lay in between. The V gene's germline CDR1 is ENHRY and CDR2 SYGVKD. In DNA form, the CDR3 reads TGTGCCATCAGTGACGGCGGGGACACAGATACGCAGTATTTT. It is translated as CAISDGGDTDTQYF.

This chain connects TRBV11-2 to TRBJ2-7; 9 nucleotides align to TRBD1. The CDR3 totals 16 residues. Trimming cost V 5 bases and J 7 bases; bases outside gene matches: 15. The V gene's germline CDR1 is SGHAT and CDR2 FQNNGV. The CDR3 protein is CASSARGQGIRGEQYF. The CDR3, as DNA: TGTGCCAGCAGCGCACGGGGACAGGGTATCCGGGGGGAGCAGTACTTC.

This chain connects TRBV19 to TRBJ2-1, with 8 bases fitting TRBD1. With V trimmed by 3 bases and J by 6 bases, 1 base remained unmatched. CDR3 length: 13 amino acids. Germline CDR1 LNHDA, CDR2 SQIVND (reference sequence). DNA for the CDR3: TGTGCCAGTAGTATTGGACAGGGCAATGAGCAGTTCTTC. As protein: CASSIGQGNEQFF.

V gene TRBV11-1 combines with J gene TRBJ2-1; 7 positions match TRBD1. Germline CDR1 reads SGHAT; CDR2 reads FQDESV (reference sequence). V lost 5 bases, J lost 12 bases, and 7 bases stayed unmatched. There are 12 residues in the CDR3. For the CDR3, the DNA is TGTGCCAGCAGCGGGACAGCCCTTGGGCAGTTCTTC. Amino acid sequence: CASSGTALGQFF.

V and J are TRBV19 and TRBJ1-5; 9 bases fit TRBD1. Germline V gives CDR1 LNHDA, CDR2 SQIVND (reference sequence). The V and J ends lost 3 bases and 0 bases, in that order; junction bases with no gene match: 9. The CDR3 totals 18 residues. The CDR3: CASSMETGGTYSNQPQHF. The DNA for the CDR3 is TGTGCCAGTAGTATGGAGACAGGGGGTACGTATAGCAATCAGCCCCAGCATTTT.

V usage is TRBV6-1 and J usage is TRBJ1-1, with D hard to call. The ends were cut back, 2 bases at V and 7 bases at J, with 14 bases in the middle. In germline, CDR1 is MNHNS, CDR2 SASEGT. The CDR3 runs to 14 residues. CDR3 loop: CASSERASGGEAFF. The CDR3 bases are TGTGCCAGCAGTGAACGGGCCTCAGGAGGTGAAGCTTTCTTT.

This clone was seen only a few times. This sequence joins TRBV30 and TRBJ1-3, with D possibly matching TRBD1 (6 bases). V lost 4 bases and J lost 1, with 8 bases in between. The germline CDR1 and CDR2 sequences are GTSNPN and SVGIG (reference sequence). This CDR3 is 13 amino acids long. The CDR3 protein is CAWNTGSGNTIYF. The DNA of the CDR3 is TGTGCCTGGAACACAGGGTCTGGAAACACCATATATTTT.

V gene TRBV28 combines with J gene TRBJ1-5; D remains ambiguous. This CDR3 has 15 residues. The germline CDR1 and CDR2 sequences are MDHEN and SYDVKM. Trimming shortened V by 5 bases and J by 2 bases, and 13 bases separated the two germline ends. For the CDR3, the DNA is TGTGCCAGCAGTCCCGGCGGGGTCCGCAATCAGCCCCAGCATTTT. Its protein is CASSPGGVRNQPQHF.

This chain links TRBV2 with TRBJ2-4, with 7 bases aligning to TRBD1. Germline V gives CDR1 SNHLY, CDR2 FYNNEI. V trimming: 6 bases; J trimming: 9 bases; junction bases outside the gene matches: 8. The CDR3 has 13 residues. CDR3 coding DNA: TGTGCCAGCAGCGCCGACAGGGCGGGCATTCAGTACTTC. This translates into CASSADRAGIQYF.

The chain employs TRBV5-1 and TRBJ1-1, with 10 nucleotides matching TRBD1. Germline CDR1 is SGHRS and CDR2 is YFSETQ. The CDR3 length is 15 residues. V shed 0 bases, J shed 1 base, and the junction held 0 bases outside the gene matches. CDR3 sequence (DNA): TGCGCCAGCAGCTTGGGGGACAGGGGGAACACTGAAGCTTTCTTT. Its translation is CASSLGDRGNTEAFF.